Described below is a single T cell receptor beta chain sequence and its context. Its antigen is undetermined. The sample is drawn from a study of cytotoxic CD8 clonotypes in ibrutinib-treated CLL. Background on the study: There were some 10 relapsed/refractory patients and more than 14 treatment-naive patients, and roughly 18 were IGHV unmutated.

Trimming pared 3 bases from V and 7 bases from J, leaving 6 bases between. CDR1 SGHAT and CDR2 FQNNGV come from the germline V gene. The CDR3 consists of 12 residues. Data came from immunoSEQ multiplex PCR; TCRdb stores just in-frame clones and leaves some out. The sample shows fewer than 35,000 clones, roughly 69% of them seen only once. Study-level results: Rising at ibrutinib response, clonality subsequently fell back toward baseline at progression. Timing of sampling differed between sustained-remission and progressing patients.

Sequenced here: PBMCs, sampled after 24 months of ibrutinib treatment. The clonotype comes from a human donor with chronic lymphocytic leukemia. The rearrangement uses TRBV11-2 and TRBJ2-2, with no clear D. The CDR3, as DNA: TGTGCCAGCAGCTTTCTGAACGGGGAGCTGTTTTTT. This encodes CASSFLNGELFF. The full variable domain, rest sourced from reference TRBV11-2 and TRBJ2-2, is EAGVAQSPRYKIIEKRQSVAFWCNPISGHATLYWYQQILGQGPKLLIQFQNNGVVDDSQLPKDRFSAERLKGVDSTLKIQPAKLEDSAVYLCASSFLNGELFFGEGSRLTVL.